This entry lists 10 T cell receptor beta chains sequenced from one sample in a study of blood T cells in healthy people across ages. A sample-barcoded 5' primer and a J-beta primer mix were used in a second PCR of roughly 7 to 11 cycles. TCRdb ran MiXCR on the 5' RACE reads and lists one entry per CDR3 protein. The sample lists 1.5 million to 2 million distinct CDR3 sequences; about 39% were seen once. Material for sequencing was blood. The receptors originated from a human donor in good health.

Remarks on this clonotype: At one end the junction does not follow the germline gene, possibly because of a read error. The genes are TRBV7-9 and TRBJ2-1, with TRBD2 identical over 15 bases. The length of the CDR3 is 20 residues. CDR1 and CDR2 (germline): SEHNR, FQNEAQ (reference sequence). In DNA form, the CDR3 reads TGTGCTAGCAGCTCCCAAGGACTAGCGGGGGGGCGGAGCTCCTACAATGAGCAGTTCTTC. Translated, it gives CASSSQGLAGGRSSYNEQFF.

This clonotype has just a few counts. V is TRBV20-1 and J is TRBJ2-3, with TRBD2 identical over 9 bases. The J segment lost 9 bases and the V segment lost 0 bases, leaving 13 bases of the junction unmatched. Germline CDR1 DFQATT, CDR2 SNEGSKA (reference sequence). The CDR3 has 16 residues. The CDR3 region is CSARDWESGGIDTQYF. Written as DNA, the CDR3 is TGCAGTGCTAGAGATTGGGAGAGCGGGGGGATAGACACGCAGTATTTT.

The J gene is TRBJ2-4, the V gene TRBV5-1; possible D gene TRBD1, 6 bases. Matching the DNA end better, TRBJ2-7 makes the J call doubtful. The CDR3 has 14 residues. Per germline, CDR1 SGHRS and CDR2 YFSETQ. CDR3 sequence (DNA): TGCGCCAGCAGCTTATCGACAGGTTTGAACGAGCAGTACTTC. This gives the protein CASSLSTGLNEQYF.

The genes are TRBV3-1 and TRBJ2-7; D is uncertain. CDR1 is LGHDT and CDR2 is YNNKEL in the germline V gene (reference sequence). The CDR3 is 15 residues long. Trimming removed 1 base at V and 3 bases at J, with 13 bases between. The CDR3 sequence is CASSQGTNFNYEQYF. Written as DNA, the CDR3 is TGTGCCAGCAGCCAAGGCACAAATTTCAACTACGAGCAGTACTTC.

There are a few counts of this clonotype. This rearrangement joins TRBV5-1 to TRBJ2-7; D assignment may be TRBD1 or TRBD2 (6 bases each). The CDR3 totals 15 residues. The germline V and J ends were trimmed by 3 bases and 7 bases, with 20 bases remaining between them. Germline values: CDR1 SGHRS, CDR2 YFSETQ. CDR3 DNA sequence: TGCGCCAGCAGCTCTGTGACTAGGGGGGACGCGGAGCAGTACTTC. Amino acids: CASSSVTRGDAEQYF.

This clonotype was seen many times. The J gene is TRBJ2-3, the V gene TRBV28; 7 nucleotides agree with TRBD1. CDR1 is MDHEN and CDR2 is SYDVKM in the germline V gene. J gave up 0 bases and V 2 bases, and 8 bases lay outside the gene matches. CDR3 size: 17 residues. CDR3 protein: CASSLPLTGTSTDTQYF. The DNA of the CDR3 is TGTGCCAGCAGTTTACCCTTGACAGGGACGAGCACAGATACGCAGTATTTT.

The chain uses TRBV7-8 and TRBJ2-7, with 13 bases aligning to TRBD2. The CDR3 contains 16 residues. In germline, CDR1 is SGHVS, CDR2 FQNEAQ. V shed 5 bases and J 6 bases; nucleotides not matched to a gene: 10. CDR3 sequence (DNA): TGTGCCAGCAGCATAGGAGGGACTAGCGGGGAGCTCGAGCAGTACTTC. Translation: CASSIGGTSGELEQYF.

This clonotype was found a few times. This rearrangement joins TRBV3-1 to TRBJ2-5; 7 bases map to TRBD2. Unmatched junction bases numbered 8, after V lost 4 bases and J lost 0 bases. This CDR3 spans 16 amino acids. Germline-derived CDR1 and CDR2 are LGHDT and YNNKEL (reference sequence). The CDR3 DNA follows: TGTGCCAGCAGCCCGCGGGACTACATGTACCAAGAGACCCAGTACTTC. Translation gives CASSPRDYMYQETQYF.

The V gene is TRBV9, the J gene TRBJ1-1, with D possibly TRBD1 on 5 matching bases. This CDR3 is built from 15 residues. Trimming took 0 bases from V and 5 from J, leaving 14 bases between them. The germline CDR1 and CDR2 sequences are SGDLS and YYNGEE. DNA of the CDR3: TGTGCCAGCAGCGTAGTCTTGGGGGACCAGACTGAAGCTTTCTTT. This codes for CASSVVLGDQTEAFF.

The rearrangement uses TRBV5-5 and TRBJ2-5, with D unclear. Germline CDR1 reads SGHKS; CDR2 reads YYEKEE (reference sequence). The CDR3 totals 14 residues. Trimming removed 4 bases from V and 1 base from J, with 11 bases in between. CDR3 residues: CASSGSEAQETQYF. Written as DNA, the CDR3 is TGTGCCAGCAGCGGGTCGGAAGCCCAAGAGACCCAGTACTTC.